The 29 T cell receptor beta chains below come from one sample, sequenced in a study of T cells in Graves' hyperthyroidism and ophthalmopathy. TCR beta CDR3 sequences were amplified from RNA transcripts. With the HTBI primer set, the TCR CDR3 went through a first round of RT-PCR. TCRdb analysed the multiplex PCR reads with MiXCR anew, one entry per CDR3 protein. Counted here are about 840,000 distinct CDR3 sequences, over 35% occurring once; the ten biggest clones make up about 8.9%. Sequencing was performed on blood. The receptors originated from a man aged 18 to 29 with Graves' hyperthyroidism.

This chain links TRBV15 with TRBJ2-3, with 10 bases that match TRBD2. V shed 5 bases, J shed 2 bases, and the junction held 7 bases outside the gene matches. Germline loops: CDR1 LNHNV, CDR2 YYDKDF (reference sequence). The CDR3 has 16 residues. CDR3 region: CATSAWTSGTTDTQYF. The DNA for the CDR3 is TGTGCCACCAGCGCGTGGACTAGCGGCACCACAGATACGCAGTATTTT. The whole variable domain, filled in from reference TRBV15 and TRBJ2-3, reads DAMVIQNPRYQVTQFGKPVTLSCSQTLNHNVMYWYQQKSSQAPKLLFHYYDKDFNNEADTPDNFQSRRPNTSFCFLDIRSPGLGDTAMYLCATSAWTSGTTDTQYFGPGTRLTVL.

The chain links TRBV5-1 to TRBJ1-3; 12 nucleotides align to TRBD1. This CDR3 has 16 residues. Germline values: CDR1 SGHRS, CDR2 YFSETQ. The V gene end was trimmed by 3 bases and the J gene end by 2 bases; junction bases not matched to a gene: 3. This chain's CDR3 is CASSWGTGGAGNTIYF. The CDR3, as DNA: TGCGCCAGCAGCTGGGGGACAGGGGGCGCTGGAAACACCATATATTTT.

The chain carries TRBV9 and TRBJ2-2, with D perhaps assigned TRBD1 or TRBD2 (5 bases each). Germline V gene lookup returns CDR1 SGDLS and CDR2 YYNGEE. Trimming cost V 3 bases and J 8 bases, with 17 bases left between them. CDR3 length: 15 residues. The CDR3 protein is CASSGRDHSGGELFF. CDR3 sequence (DNA): TGTGCCAGCAGCGGACGGGACCACTCAGGAGGGGAGCTGTTTTTT.

The sample holds many counts of this clonotype. The chain couples TRBV29-1 to TRBJ1-2; possible D gene TRBD1, 5 bases. Germline CDR1 SQVTM, CDR2 ANQGSEA. This CDR3 has 14 amino acids. CDR3: CSVGPSLANYGYTF. The DNA of the CDR3 is TGCAGTGTGGGACCTTCCCTAGCTAACTATGGCTACACCTTC.

The table lists this clonotype with many counts. J is TRBJ2-5 and V is TRBV29-1; D is undetermined. Per the germline V gene, CDR1 is SQVTM and CDR2 is ANQGSEA. The V end lost 4 bases, the J end lost 4 bases, and 4 bases lay between the germline ends. The CDR3 is made up of 10 amino acids. The CDR3 sequence: CSVGSETQYF. CDR3 in DNA: TGCAGCGTTGGATCAGAGACCCAGTACTTC.

This clonotype came up many times. This chain joins TRBV19 and TRBJ2-7; a possible D gene is TRBD2 (5 bases). V lost 3 bases, J lost 1 base, and 13 bases lay in between. CDR3 length: 15 residues. CDR1 and CDR2 from the germline V gene are LNHDA and SQIVND (reference sequence). This CDR3 is CASSIGYGKSYEQYF. The CDR3 nucleotides are TGTGCCAGTAGTATCGGTTACGGGAAATCCTACGAGCAGTACTTC. Drawing the rest from reference TRBV19 and TRBJ2-7, the complete variable domain is DGGITQSPKYLFRKEGQNVTLSCEQNLNHDAMYWYRQDPGQGLRLIYYSQIVNDFQKGDIAEGYSVSREKKESFPLTVTSAQKNPTAFYLCASSIGYGKSYEQYFGPGTRLTVT.

V and J are TRBV2 and TRBJ1-2; D gene unclear. The CDR3 contains 12 residues. Germline-derived CDR1 and CDR2 are SNHLY and FYNNEI. The V end lost 5 bases, the J end lost 11 bases, and 15 bases lay between the germline ends. The CDR3 here is CASSREGNDYTF. Written as DNA, the CDR3 is TGTGCCAGCAGTCGGGAAGGGAACGATTACACCTTC.

Only a few counts were recorded for this clonotype. J is TRBJ1-6 and V is TRBV2, with D uncertain. Trimming left V 5 bases short and J 9 bases short, with 14 bases between. CDR1 is SNHLY, CDR2 FYNNEI, per germline. This CDR3 region has 14 residues. CDR3 sequence reads: CASSFGFLSSPLHF. The CDR3 bases are TGTGCCAGCAGTTTTGGGTTTTTGAGTTCACCCCTCCACTTT.

On this clonotype: One end of the junction is discordant with germline, which a read error may explain. The rearrangement joins TRBV10-3 to TRBJ1-1, with 10 bases identical to TRBD1. The V gene's germline CDR1 is ENHRY and CDR2 SYGVKD. The CDR3 has 15 residues. CDR3 region: CATGTGDSLNTEAFF. In nucleotides, the CDR3 is TGTGCCACCGGGACAGGGGATAGCTTGAACACGGAAGCTTTCTTT.

This clonotype appeared a few times. The chain couples TRBV9 to TRBJ1-2; D possibly corresponds to TRBD1 (5 bases). The ends were cut back, 3 bases at V and 4 bases at J, with 19 bases in the middle. CDR3 size: 16 residues. In germline, CDR1 is SGDLS, CDR2 YYNGEE. The chain's CDR3 is CASSEQSSGETYGYTF. DNA of the CDR3: TGTGCCAGCAGCGAGCAGTCTTCGGGGGAGACCTATGGCTACACCTTC.

The chain recombines TRBV6-5 with TRBJ1-2, with a possible D match to TRBD1 (5 bases). Germline CDR1 MNHEY, CDR2 SVGAGI. The ends were cut back, 5 bases at V and 7 bases at J, with 17 bases in the middle. The length of the CDR3 is 14 residues. CDR3 DNA: TGTGCCAGCAGTCCCTTCATTCCGACAGCTGGCTACACCTTC. Translating it yields CASSPFIPTAGYTF.

Turning to this clonotype: A single base separates this from a much larger clone, so it may be a read error. This chain uses TRBV7-2 with TRBJ1-1, with D hard to call. Germline loops: CDR1 SGHTA, CDR2 FQGNSA. V lost 2 bases to trimming and J lost 10 bases, with 11 bases between them. The CDR3 consists of 12 residues. CDR3 sequence: CTSSLRLSGAFF. The CDR3 coding sequence is TGTACCAGCAGCTTAAGGTTAAGTGGAGCTTTCTTT.

This clonotype has just a few counts. The chain has TRBV19 and TRBJ1-5; D gene uncertain. The length of the CDR3 is 14 residues. Germline lookup yields CDR1 LNHDA and CDR2 SQIVND (reference sequence). V gave up 3 bases and J gave up 0 bases, with 6 bases separating them. DNA of the CDR3: TGTGCCAGTAGTATTGCAGCTAGCAATCAGCCCCAGCATTTT. Residues: CASSIAASNQPQHF.

Many counts were recorded for this clonotype. The chain carries TRBV15 and TRBJ2-5; 7 nucleotides line up with TRBD2. V shed 0 bases, J shed 5 bases, and the junction held 6 bases outside the gene matches. Germline CDR1 LNHNV, CDR2 YYDKDF (reference sequence). The CDR3 contains 15 residues. CDR3 sequence reads: CATSRDPGGGETQYF. The DNA of the CDR3 is TGTGCCACCAGCAGAGATCCGGGGGGTGGCGAGACCCAGTACTTC.

The rearrangement uses TRBV29-1 and TRBJ2-5, with 12 positions matching TRBD1. The V and J ends lost 7 bases and 9 bases, in that order; junction bases with no gene match: 6. Germline V gene data show CDR1 as SQVTM and CDR2 as ANQGSEA. CDR3 length: 12 amino acids. The CDR3 nucleotides read TGCAGCGCCTCCGGGACAGGGGGCGCCCAGTACTTC. It yields the protein CSASGTGGAQYF.

The CDR3 sequence: CAYSVGQGTETQYF. In DNA form, the CDR3 reads TGTGCCTACAGCGTAGGGCAGGGGACGGAGACCCAGTACTTC. The V and J genes are TRBV9 and TRBJ2-5; tentatively, D is TRBD1 (6 bases). Germline CDR1 reads SGDLS; CDR2 reads YYNGEE. V shed 10 bases and J shed 5 bases, with 21 bases lying between them. This CDR3 is 14 amino acids long.

The gene calls are TRBV7-6 and TRBJ1-1, with 11 bases identical to TRBD1. The germline V gene encodes CDR1 SGHVS and CDR2 FNYEAQ. The ends lost 0 bases at V and 6 bases at J; junction bases unmatched: 12. The CDR3 sequence is 18 residues long. The chain's CDR3 is CASSLAGQGELTAAEAFF. CDR3 nucleotides: TGTGCCAGCAGCTTAGCGGGACAGGGGGAGCTTACGGCTGCTGAAGCTTTCTTT. Based on the CDR3 plus reference TRBV7-6 and TRBJ1-1, the full variable domain is GAGVSQSPRYKVTKRGQDVALRCDPISGHVSLYWYRQALGQGPEFLTYFNYEAQQDKSGLPNDRFSAERPEGSISTLTIQRTEQRDSAMYRCASSLAGQGELTAAEAFFGQGTRLTVV.

Comment on this clonotype: This may arise from a read error, as a much more abundant clone is one base away. The rearrangement links TRBV5-1 to TRBJ1-2; maybe TRBD1 (6 bases). Germline CDR1 and CDR2: SGHRS and YFSETQ. The CDR3 has 12 residues. CDR3 loop: CAGSQGTGGYTF. As DNA, the CDR3 is TGCGCCGGCAGCCAGGGGACCGGTGGCTACACCTTC. Full variable domain (missing parts from reference TRBV5-1 and TRBJ1-2): KAGVTQTPRYLIKTRGQQVTLSCSPISGHRSVSWYQQTPGQGLQFLFEYFSETQRNKGNFPGRFSGRQFSNSRSEMNVSTLELGDSALYLCAGSQGTGGYTFGSGTRLTVV.

This chain joins TRBV5-1 and TRBJ1-2, with D maybe TRBD1 (6 bases). The CDR3 sequence is 15 residues long. V was cut by 2 bases and J by 6 bases, with 17 bases left in between. Per the germline V gene, CDR1 is SGHRS and CDR2 is YFSETQ. Here the CDR3 DNA reads TGCGCCAGCAGCTTCGGAGCGGGGGGCTGGGATGGCTACACCTTC. It yields the protein CASSFGAGGWDGYTF.

This chain joins TRBV4-1 and TRBJ2-7; D may be TRBD1 (6 bases). Trimming took off 0 bases at V and 3 bases at J, with 15 bases between the two ends. CDR1 and CDR2 from the germline V gene are MGHRA and YSYEKL. The CDR3 consists of 16 residues. The CDR3 DNA reads TGCGCCAGCAGCCAAGAAGGGCAGGGCAGGGGCTACGAGCAGTACTTC. Translated, it gives CASSQEGQGRGYEQYF.

The rearrangement joins TRBV6-1 to TRBJ1-1, with D possibly being TRBD1 (6 bases). Trimming removed 5 bases at V and 1 base at J, with 17 bases between. CDR1 MNHNS and CDR2 SASEGT come from the germline V gene. This CDR3 spans 16 amino acids. The CDR3 sequence: CASSYPRGGSNTEAFF. The CDR3 coding sequence is TGTGCCAGCAGTTACCCCAGGGGCGGATCGAACACTGAAGCTTTCTTT.

This clonotype has a handful of counts. CDR3 in amino acids: CASDPGAGNSPLHF. CDR3 sequence (DNA): TGCGCCAGCGACCCCGGGGCCGGAAATTCACCCCTCCACTTT. This chain connects TRBV5-1 to TRBJ1-6; D is possibly TRBD1 (5 bases). Deletions cut 7 bases from V and 7 bases from J, with 15 bases between. CDR1 is SGHRS and CDR2 is YFSETQ in the germline V gene. The CDR3 covers 14 residues. The full variable domain, in which reference TRBV5-1 and TRBJ1-6 provide the parts outside the CDR3, is KAGVTQTPRYLIKTRGQQVTLSCSPISGHRSVSWYQQTPGQGLQFLFEYFSETQRNKGNFPGRFSGRQFSNSRSEMNVSTLELGDSALYLCASDPGAGNSPLHFGNGTRLTVT.

A note on this clonotype: One base away lies a much larger clone, so this may be a sequencing read error. The chain joins TRBV6-2 or TRBV6-3 to TRBJ1-2, with D tentatively TRBD1 (6 bases). CDR3 length: 12 residues. Germline V gene sequence: CDR1 MNHEY, CDR2 SVGEGT. With 6 bases removed from V and 8 bases from J, the gap between germline ends came to 13 bases. DNA of the CDR3: TGTGCCAGCAGGAGAGATGGACAGGGCTACACCTTC. It yields the protein CASRRDGQGYTF.

V usage is TRBV19 and J usage is TRBJ2-2; no firm D call. CDR1 and CDR2 from the germline V gene are LNHDA and SQIVND (reference sequence). The germline V and J ends were trimmed by 8 bases and 1 base, with 11 bases remaining between them. CDR3 length: 14 amino acids. CDR3 in amino acids: CASSKHMNTGELFF. For the CDR3, the DNA is TGTGCCAGTTCCAAGCATATGAACACCGGGGAGCTGTTTTTT.

This clonotype was seen a handful of times. The genes are TRBV13 and TRBJ2-5; D remains unclear. Germline CDR1 reads PRHDT; CDR2 reads FYEKMQ (reference sequence). The CDR3 has 15 amino acids. The V gene lost 4 bases and the J gene lost 5 bases, with 17 bases spanning the gap. Written as DNA, the CDR3 is TGTGCCAGCAGCTCCGCGGCCCCAAGGCGGGAGACCCAGTACTTC. This gives the protein CASSSAAPRRETQYF.

The chain carries TRBV4-1 and TRBJ1-2, with D perhaps matching TRBD1 (6 bases). There are 17 residues in the CDR3. Trimming stripped 1 base from V and 2 bases from J, with 17 bases between. Germline values: CDR1 MGHRA, CDR2 YSYEKL. For the CDR3, the DNA is TGCGCCAGCAGCCAAGTTCATACAGGGTCGGGGAACTATGGCTACACCTTC. As protein: CASSQVHTGSGNYGYTF.

This clonotype was seen repeatedly, ten times or more. The chain joins TRBV7-8 to TRBJ1-5; D call uncertain. Germline V lookup: CDR1 SGHVS, CDR2 FQNEAQ. V gave up 5 bases and J gave up 8 bases, with 13 bases separating them. CDR3 length: 13 residues. CDR3 protein: CASSPQPAEPQHF. The CDR3 DNA reads TGTGCCAGCAGCCCACAGCCAGCGGAGCCCCAGCATTTT.

This sequence joins TRBV9 and TRBJ2-5; D is ambiguous. V was clipped by 3 bases and J by 2 bases, with 11 bases between them. CDR1 and CDR2 from the germline V gene are SGDLS and YYNGEE. The CDR3 is 14 amino acids. The CDR3 loop reads CASSDPVAQETQYF. In DNA form, the CDR3 reads TGTGCCAGCAGCGACCCCGTCGCTCAAGAGACCCAGTACTTC.

The chain uses TRBV29-1 and TRBJ2-7; D could derive from TRBD1 or TRBD2 (6 bases each). Germline CDR1 SQVTM, CDR2 ANQGSEA. V lost 1 base, J lost 5 bases, and 12 bases lay in between. The CDR3 is made up of 13 amino acids. The CDR3 loop is CSVEGQGRNEQYF. CDR3 sequence (DNA): TGCAGCGTTGAAGGTCAGGGGAGGAACGAGCAGTACTTC.